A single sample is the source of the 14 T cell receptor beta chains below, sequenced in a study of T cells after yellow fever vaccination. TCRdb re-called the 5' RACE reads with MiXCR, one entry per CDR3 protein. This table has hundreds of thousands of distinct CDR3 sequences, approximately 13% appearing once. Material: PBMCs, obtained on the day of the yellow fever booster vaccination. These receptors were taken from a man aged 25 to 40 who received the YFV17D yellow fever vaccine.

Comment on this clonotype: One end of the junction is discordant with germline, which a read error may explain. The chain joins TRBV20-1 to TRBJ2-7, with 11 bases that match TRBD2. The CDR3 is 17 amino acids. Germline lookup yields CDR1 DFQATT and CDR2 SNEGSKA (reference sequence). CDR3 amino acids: CCARDLDSGRAFHEQYF. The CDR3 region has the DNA TGCTGTGCTAGAGATCTGGATAGCGGGAGGGCCTTCCACGAGCAGTACTTC.

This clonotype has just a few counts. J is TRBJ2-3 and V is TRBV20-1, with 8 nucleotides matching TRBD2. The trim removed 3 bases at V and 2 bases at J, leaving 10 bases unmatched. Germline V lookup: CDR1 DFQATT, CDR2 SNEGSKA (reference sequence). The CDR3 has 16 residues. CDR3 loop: CSARPPGLEITDTQYF. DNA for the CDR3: TGCAGTGCTAGGCCACCGGGACTAGAGATCACAGATACGCAGTATTTT.

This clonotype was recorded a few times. For the CDR3, the DNA is TGTGCCAGCAGCCTAGGGACAGGCCCCCTCTACGAGCAGTACTTC. It encodes CASSLGTGPLYEQYF. V and J are TRBV11-2 and TRBJ2-7; TRBD1 matches at 8 bases. Germline values: CDR1 SGHAT, CDR2 FQNNGV. V lost 5 bases and J lost 3; bases outside the gene matches: 9. The CDR3 has 15 amino acids. Using reference TRBV11-2 and TRBJ2-7 for the parts outside the CDR3, the full variable domain is EAGVAQSPRYKIIEKRQSVAFWCNPISGHATLYWYQQILGQGPKLLIQFQNNGVVDDSQLPKDRFSAERLKGVDSTLKIQPAKLEDSAVYLCASSLGTGPLYEQYFGPGTRLTVT.

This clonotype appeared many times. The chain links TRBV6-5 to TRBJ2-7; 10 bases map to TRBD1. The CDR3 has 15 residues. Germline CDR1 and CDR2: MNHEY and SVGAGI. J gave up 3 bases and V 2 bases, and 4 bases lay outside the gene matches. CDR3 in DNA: TGTGCCAGCAGTTACCGGGACAGGGGCAACTACGAGCAGTACTTC. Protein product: CASSYRDRGNYEQYF.

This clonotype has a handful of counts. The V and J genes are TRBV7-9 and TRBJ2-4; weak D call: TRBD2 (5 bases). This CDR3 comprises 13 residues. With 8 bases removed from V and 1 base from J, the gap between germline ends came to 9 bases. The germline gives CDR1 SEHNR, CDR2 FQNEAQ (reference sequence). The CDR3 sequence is CASGSGAKNIQYF. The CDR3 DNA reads TGTGCCAGCGGGAGTGGGGCCAAAAACATTCAGTACTTC.

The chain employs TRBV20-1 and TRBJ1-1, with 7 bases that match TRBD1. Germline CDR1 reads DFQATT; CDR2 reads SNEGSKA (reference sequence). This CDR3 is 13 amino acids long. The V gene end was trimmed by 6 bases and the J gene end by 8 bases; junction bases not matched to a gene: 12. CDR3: CSAPKEGAQEAFF. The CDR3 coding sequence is TGCAGTGCACCAAAGGAGGGGGCGCAGGAAGCTTTCTTT.

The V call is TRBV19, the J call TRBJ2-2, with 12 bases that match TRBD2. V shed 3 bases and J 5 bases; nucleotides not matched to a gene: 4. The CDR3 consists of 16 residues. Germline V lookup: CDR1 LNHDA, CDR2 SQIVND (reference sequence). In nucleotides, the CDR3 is TGTGCCAGTAGTATCGGACTAGCGGGATGGACCGGGGAGCTGTTTTTT. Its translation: CASSIGLAGWTGELFF. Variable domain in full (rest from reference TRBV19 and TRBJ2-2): DGGITQSPKYLFRKEGQNVTLSCEQNLNHDAMYWYRQDPGQGLRLIYYSQIVNDFQKGDIAEGYSVSREKKESFPLTVTSAQKNPTAFYLCASSIGLAGWTGELFFGEGSRLTVL.

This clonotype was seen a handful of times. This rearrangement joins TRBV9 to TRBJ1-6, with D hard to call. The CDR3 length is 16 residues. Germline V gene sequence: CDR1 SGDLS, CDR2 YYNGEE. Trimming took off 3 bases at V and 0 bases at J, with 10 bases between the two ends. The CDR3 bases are TGTGCCAGCAGCGGATCTATTAGCTCCTATAATTCACCCCTCCACTTT. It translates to CASSGSISSYNSPLHF.

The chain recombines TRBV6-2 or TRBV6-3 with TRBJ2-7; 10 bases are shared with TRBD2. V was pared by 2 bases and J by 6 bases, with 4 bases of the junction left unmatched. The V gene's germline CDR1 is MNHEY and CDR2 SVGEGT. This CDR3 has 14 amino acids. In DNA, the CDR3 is TGTGCCAGCAGTTACCAACTAGCGGGATCCGAGCAGTACTTC. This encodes CASSYQLAGSEQYF.

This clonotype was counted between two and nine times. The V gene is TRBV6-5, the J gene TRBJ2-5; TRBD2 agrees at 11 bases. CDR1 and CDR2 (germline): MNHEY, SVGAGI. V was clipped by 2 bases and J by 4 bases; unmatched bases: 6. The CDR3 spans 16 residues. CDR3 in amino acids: CASSYGIAGGLETQYF. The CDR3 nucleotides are TGTGCCAGCAGTTACGGTATAGCGGGAGGGCTAGAGACCCAGTACTTC.

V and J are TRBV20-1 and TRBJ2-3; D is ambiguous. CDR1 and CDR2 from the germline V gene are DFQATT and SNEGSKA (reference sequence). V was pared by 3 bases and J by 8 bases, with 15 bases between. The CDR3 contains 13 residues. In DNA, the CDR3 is TGCAGTGCTAGGAAATCAGCACAGACTACGCAGTATTTT. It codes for CSARKSAQTTQYF.

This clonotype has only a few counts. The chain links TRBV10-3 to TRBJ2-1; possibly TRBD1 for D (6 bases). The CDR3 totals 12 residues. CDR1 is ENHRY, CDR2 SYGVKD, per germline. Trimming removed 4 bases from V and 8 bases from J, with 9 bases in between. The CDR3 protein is CAISVQGDEQFF. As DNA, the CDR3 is TGTGCCATCAGTGTACAGGGCGATGAGCAGTTCTTC.

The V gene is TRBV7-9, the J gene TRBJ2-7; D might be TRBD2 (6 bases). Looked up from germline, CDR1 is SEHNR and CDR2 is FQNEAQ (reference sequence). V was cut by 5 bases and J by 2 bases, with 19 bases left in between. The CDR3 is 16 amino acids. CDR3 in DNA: TGTGCCAGCAGCGCGGGGATCGGGACTCATCCCTACGAGCAGTACTTC. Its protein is CASSAGIGTHPYEQYF.

CDR3 sequence (DNA): TGTGCCAGCCGGGATTACACTGAAGCTTTCTTT. It specifies CASRDYTEAFF. This chain joins TRBV18 and TRBJ1-1; D ambiguous. Germline CDR1 KGHSH, CDR2 LQKENI. V lost 8 bases and J lost 3, with 7 bases in between. The length of the CDR3 is 11 residues.